This T cell receptor beta chain was retrieved from a study of blood T cells in healthy people across ages. Study summary: Template switching retrieved approximately one barcoded beta molecule for each two T cells.

With a J-beta primer mix and a sample-barcoded 5' primer, a second PCR ran about 6 to 11 cycles. The authors tagged each cDNA molecule using a template-switch adaptor with 12 random nucleotides. TCRdb passed the 5' RACE reads through MiXCR, listing each CDR3 protein once. The sample lists about 1.7 million distinct CDR3 sequences, roughly 27% occurring once. Study results and caveats: In long-lived donors, naive CD4+ cell counts and diversity exceeded those of aged donors.

The CDR3 contains 14 residues. Germline V lookup: CDR1 WSHSY, CDR2 SAAADI. The V end was cut by 0 bases, the J end by 6 bases, with 12 bases between. Total RNA was extracted at no less than 6 micrograms per sample. In the case of this clonotype: Its antigen remains unknown.

The specimen was blood. This receptor was obtained from a woman between 25 and 40 years old in good health. V and J are TRBV10-2 and TRBJ2-7, with D perhaps assigned TRBD1 or TRBD2 (5 bases each). The CDR3 DNA is TGCGCCAGCAGTGAGTCTGGGGGACCCCGCGAGCAGTACTTC. It encodes CASSESGGPREQYF.